One and the same sample provided the 3 T cell receptor beta chains below, sequenced in a study of spatial heterogeneity in lung cancer. TCRdb re-analysed the 5' RACE reads in MiXCR, keeping a single row per CDR3 protein. The table has about 92,000 distinct CDR3 sequences, more than 10% seen once. Stated time point: sample taken at primary tumor resection. TCRs were sequenced from unsorted whole RNA of tumor, nontumor lung or PBMC. The sequencing used PBMCs, collected at surgery. The receptors here all came from a male donor with early-stage non-small cell lung cancer.

CDR3 protein: CASSINPEGTGELFF. CDR3 nucleotides: TGTGCCAGCAGTATCAACCCGGAGGGAACCGGGGAGCTGTTTTTT. This chain links TRBV9 with TRBJ2-2; maybe TRBD2 (6 bases). The V gene's germline CDR1 is SGDLS and CDR2 YYNGEE. V dropped 5 bases and J dropped 5 bases, with 16 bases sitting between them. The CDR3 is 15 residues long. Full variable domain (remainder filled in from reference TRBV9 and TRBJ2-2): DSGVTQTPKHLITATGQRVTLRCSPRSGDLSVYWYQQSLDQGLQFLIQYYNGEERAKGNILERFSAQQFPDLHSELNLSSLELGDSALYFCASSINPEGTGELFFGEGSRLTVL.

V gene TRBV7-3 combines with J gene TRBJ1-2; the D gene is possibly TRBD1 (5 bases). The V gene's germline CDR1 is SGHTA and CDR2 FQGTGA. The CDR3 spans 15 residues. V lost 2 bases to trimming and J lost 6 bases, with 16 bases between them. This chain's CDR3 is CASSLPTGTDNGYTF. DNA of the CDR3: TGTGCCAGCAGCTTACCTACCGGGACGGATAATGGCTACACCTTC.

This clonotype was picked up a small number of times. The V gene is TRBV12-3 or TRBV12-4, the J gene TRBJ1-5, with D tentatively TRBD1 (5 bases). Trimming pared 3 bases from V and 2 bases from J, leaving 14 bases between. CDR3 length equals 16 residues. The CDR3 DNA reads as TGTGCCAGCAGTTTGGGGTTCCAAGGGGGCAATCAGCCCCAGCATTTT. This codes for CASSLGFQGGNQPQHF.